The present TCR beta chain was sequenced within a study of shared clonotypes between healthy human individuals. Study in general: Donor ages ranged 18 to 49 years: two women, a few men.

Study results and limitations: Rarefaction indicated that sorted-subset sequencing remained incomplete although depth was large. Roughly 5% was the fraction of naive CD4 clonotypes found shared across a few donors.

CDR3 size: 15 residues. Per the germline V gene, CDR1 is SGHVS and CDR2 is FQNEAQ. V was trimmed by 1 base and J by 7 bases, leaving 11 bases between them. Concerning this clone itself: What it binds is unknown.

DNA at about 200 ng, roughly 27,000 T cell genomes, went into sorted-subset replicate PCRs. Repertoires were generated with immunoSEQ multiplex PCR, while TCRdb's copy carries only in-frame clones and drops some. This sample has about 980,000 clones, with about three quarters found just once. This TCR was recovered from a young man in good health. The sample taken for sequencing was memory CD4+ T cells sorted from blood. Specified subset: CD45RA-negative fraction. This sequence joins TRBV7-8 and TRBJ1-6, with D possibly being TRBD1 (5 bases). CDR3 coding DNA: TGTGCCAGCAGCTTAGGAGGCGCAGGGAATTCACCCCTCCACTTT. It is translated as CASSLGGAGNSPLHF.